A selection of T cell receptor beta chains follows, all from one sample in a study of blood T cell repertoires in COVID-19. Sequencing used immunoSEQ multiplex PCR; TCRdb keeps in-frame clones, though not all of them. The sample consists of about 88,000 clones, under 90% of them appearing once. Sequencing input: peripheral blood. The receptor source for this set is a woman in her sixties or seventies with acute or convalescent COVID-19. The CDR3 runs from the conserved cysteine through the conserved F or W. Each record gives: clone size, V gene, D gene, J gene, CDR3 DNA, CDR3 protein. A D gene is named only where the DNA matches it firmly. Size is omitted from some rows. Given values are once, few, many or a class for expanded clones.

.	TRBV18	TRBD1	TRBJ1-2	TGTGCCAGCTCACCGGACAGGGGATCCCCCTATGGCTACACCTTC	CASSPDRGSPYGYTF
.	TRBV6-2/TRBV6-3	.	TRBJ2-3	TGTGCCAGCAGTTACCCGCGCTTAAGCACAGATACGCAGTATTTT	CASSYPRLSTDTQYF
.	TRBV13	TRBD1	TRBJ1-3	TGTGCCAGCAGCCTGACAGGGAGAGGAAACACCATATATTTT	CASSLTGRGNTIYF
.	TRBV6-5	TRBD1	TRBJ1-4	TGTGCCAGCAGCACTACAGGGGCAACTAATGAAAAACTGTTTTTT	CASSTTGATNEKLFF
.	TRBV15	.	TRBJ1-4	TGTGCCACCAGCAGAGATCAGGGGTCTGAAAAACTGTTTTTT	CATSRDQGSEKLFF
.	TRBV19	.	TRBJ1-3	TGTGCCAGTAGTGAGAGGAGGACTGGAAACACCATATATTTT	CASSERRTGNTIYF
.	TRBV7-9	TRBD1	TRBJ2-1	TGTGCCAGCGGTTCCCGCGACAGGGTACCCTACAATGAGCAGTTCTTC	CASGSRDRVPYNEQFF
.	TRBV5-1	TRBD2	TRBJ2-3	TGCGCCAGCAGCTTGGTCCGGGACTACCGCACAGATACGCAGTATTTT	CASSLVRDYRTDTQYF
.	TRBV4-3	TRBD2	TRBJ2-1	TGCGCCAGCAGCCAAGAATGGCTAGCGGGAGAAGTTGAGCAGTTCTTC	CASSQEWLAGEVEQFF
few	TRBV30	TRBD2	TRBJ2-3	TGTGCCTGGAGTACCACGTTAGCTAGCGGCCGCACAGATACGCAGTATTTT	CAWSTTLASGRTDTQYF
.	TRBV2	.	TRBJ2-1	TGTGCCAGCGTCAGGGGTTTAACCTACAATGAGCAGTTCTTC	CASVRGLTYNEQFF
few	TRBV6-5	.	TRBJ1-1	TGTGCCAGCAGTACCCGGACTTACACTGAAGCTTTCTTT	CASSTRTYTEAFF
.	TRBV28	.	TRBJ2-3	TGTGCCAGCAGTTTAAGGCTAGTGAGTTTTATGGATACGCAGTATTTT	CASSLRLVSFMDTQYF
few	TRBV19	TRBD1	TRBJ2-3	TGTGCCAGTAGGATGGGGACAGAGACAGATACGCAGTATTTT	CASRMGTETDTQYF
once	TRBV10-3	TRBD2	TRBJ2-3	TGTGCCATCAGTGGGCCAGACTCTACGGGAGGAGATACGCAGTATTTT	CAISGPDSTGGDTQYF
.	TRBV15	.	TRBJ2-4	TGTGCCACCAGCAGAGACGGACAGTGGGTAGCCAAAAACATTCAGTACTTC	CATSRDGQWVAKNIQYF
.	TRBV9	.	TRBJ1-3	TGTGCCAGCAGCTCCGCGGGGTTTGGAAACACCATATATTTT	CASSSAGFGNTIYF
.	TRBV3-1/TRBV3-2	.	TRBJ1-5	TGTGCCAGCAGCCAAGCAGGGAACGTAAACCAGCCCCAGCATTTT	CASSQAGNVNQPQHF
.	TRBV6-2/TRBV6-3	.	TRBJ1-2	TGTGCCAGCAGTTACAGCCGGGTAATCGGCTACACCTTC	CASSYSRVIGYTF
once	TRBV5-1	.	TRBJ1-6	TGCGCCAGCAGCCTCTACGAGGATTCACCCCTCCACTTT	CASSLYEDSPLHF
.	TRBV10-3	.	TRBJ1-3	TGTGCCATCAGTGAATACTTACAGGAACGCTCTGGAAACACCATATATTTT	CAISEYLQERSGNTIYF
.	TRBV6-1	.	TRBJ2-3	TGTGCCAGCAGTGAAGCGTGGAGCAGCACAGATACGCAGTATTTT	CASSEAWSSTDTQYF
.	TRBV14	.	TRBJ2-1	TGTGCCAGCAGCCAGCACATCCGGCGAGGTTACAATGAGCAGTTCTTC	CASSQHIRRGYNEQFF
.	TRBV24-1	.	TRBJ2-1	TGTGCCACCAGTAAAGACAGCTCCTACAATGAGCAGTTCTTC	CATSKDSSYNEQFF
.	TRBV3-1/TRBV3-2	.	TRBJ1-3	TGTGCCAGCAGCCAAGAGGGGGGAGGGATGAGCTCTGGAAACACCATATATTTT	CASSQEGGGMSSGNTIYF
.	TRBV5-6	.	TRBJ1-1	TGTGCCAGCAGCTTGCCGGGGGTGAACACTGAAGCTTTCTTT	CASSLPGVNTEAFF
.	TRBV5-4	.	TRBJ1-1	TGTGCCAGCAGCCGGGACAATGCCTACACTGAAGCTTTCTTT	CASSRDNAYTEAFF
.	TRBV19	TRBD1	TRBJ1-5	TGTGCCAGCAAGACGGGACAGGGGGCGTCTGGTCAGCCCCAGCATTTT	CASKTGQGASGQPQHF
.	TRBV9	TRBD1	TRBJ2-1	TGTGCCAGCAGCGGAGGACAGGCCCATGAGCAGTTCTTC	CASSGGQAHEQFF
.	TRBV24-1	TRBD1	TRBJ2-1	TGTGCCACCAGGGGGACAGGGCATGGGAATGAGCAGTTCTTC	CATRGTGHGNEQFF
.	TRBV30	.	TRBJ1-2	TGTGCCTGGAGTGTACGGCAGGGATATGGCTACACCTTC	CAWSVRQGYGYTF
.	TRBV9	.	TRBJ2-5	TGTGCCAGCAGCGTAGTGGGCGATGGAGAGACCCAGTACTTC	CASSVVGDGETQYF
.	TRBV7-6	TRBD1	TRBJ1-1	TGTGCCAGCAGCTCGGCGACAGGGGCCCGCACTGAAGCTTTCTTT	CASSSATGARTEAFF
.	TRBV6-5	.	TRBJ2-1	TGTGCCAGCAGTTACTCGGCTAGCTACTTTGAGCAGTTCTTC	CASSYSASYFEQFF
.	TRBV5-4	TRBD1	TRBJ1-2	TGTGCCAGCAGCGTGACAGGGATTTTTTATGGCTACACCTTC	CASSVTGIFYGYTF
.	TRBV5-1	.	TRBJ2-3	TGCGCCAGCGCCAGCGGCCCACAAAATACGCAGTATTTT	CASASGPQNTQYF
.	TRBV11-3	TRBD1	TRBJ2-1	TGTGCCAGCAGCTCCTCTCGACAGGGCCTTTATGAGCAGTTCTTC	CASSSSRQGLYEQFF
.	TRBV12-5	TRBD1	TRBJ1-5	TGTGCTAGTGGGGCCGACAGGGGGCTAGGCAATCAGCCCCAGCATTTT	CASGADRGLGNQPQHF
.	TRBV3-1/TRBV3-2	TRBD2	TRBJ2-5	TGTGCCAGCAGCCCCCGGACTAGCGGGACCCAAGAGACCCAGTACTTC	CASSPRTSGTQETQYF
.	TRBV19	TRBD2	TRBJ2-4	TGTGCCACCAAAAGGGGGCTAGCGGGGGCAATGGACATTCAGTACTTC	CATKRGLAGAMDIQYF
.	TRBV7-9	TRBD1	TRBJ1-6	TGTGCCAGCAGCTCGGGAACCCGGGACAGGGCTTCACCCCTCCACTTT	CASSSGTRDRASPLHF
.	TRBV9	.	TRBJ1-2	TGTGCCAGCAGCTCCGGGGTTAGCTATGGCTACACCTTC	CASSSGVSYGYTF
.	TRBV29-1	.	TRBJ2-2	TGCAGCGTTGAAGATCTTCGCAGGGAAAACACCGGGGAGCTGTTTTTT	CSVEDLRRENTGELFF
.	TRBV11-3	TRBD2	TRBJ2-1	TGTGCCAGCAGCCCACCTCTAGCGGGAGAAACAAATGAGCAGTTCTTC	CASSPPLAGETNEQFF
.	TRBV19	.	TRBJ1-5	TGTGCCAGTAGTATTACAGGTAGAGGTCAGCCCCAGCATTTT	CASSITGRGQPQHF
once	TRBV4-1	.	TRBJ2-6	TGCGCCAGCAGCCAAGATAGCCAGGGAACTTACTCTGGGGCCAACGTCCTGACTTTC	CASSQDSQGTYSGANVLTF
.	TRBV4-1	TRBD1	TRBJ1-2	TGCGCCAGCAGCCAAGACCCGACAGGGGGCGGGAACTATGGCTACACCTTC	CASSQDPTGGGNYGYTF
.	TRBV19	TRBD1	TRBJ2-2	TGTGCCAGTCGAGGACAGGGCGGACTCACCGGGGAGCTGTTTTTT	CASRGQGGLTGELFF